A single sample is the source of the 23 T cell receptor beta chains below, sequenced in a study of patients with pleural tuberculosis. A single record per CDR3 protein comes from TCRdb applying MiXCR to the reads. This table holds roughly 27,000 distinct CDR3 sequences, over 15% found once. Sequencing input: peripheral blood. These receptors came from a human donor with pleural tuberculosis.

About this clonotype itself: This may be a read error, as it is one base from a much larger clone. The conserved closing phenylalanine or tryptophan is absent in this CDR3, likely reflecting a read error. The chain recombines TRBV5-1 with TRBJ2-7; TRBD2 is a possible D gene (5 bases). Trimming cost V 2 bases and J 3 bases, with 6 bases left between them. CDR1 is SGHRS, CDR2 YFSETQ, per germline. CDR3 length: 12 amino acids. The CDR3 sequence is CASSFGSYEQYL. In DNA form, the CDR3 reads TGCGCCAGCAGCTTTGGGAGCTACGAGCAGTACCTC.

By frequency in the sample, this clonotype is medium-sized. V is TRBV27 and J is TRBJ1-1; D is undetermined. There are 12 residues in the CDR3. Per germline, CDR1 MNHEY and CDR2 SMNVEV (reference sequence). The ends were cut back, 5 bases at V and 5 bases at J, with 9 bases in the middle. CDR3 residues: CASSRLNTEAFF. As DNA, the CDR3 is TGTGCCAGCAGTCGGCTTAATACTGAAGCTTTCTTT.

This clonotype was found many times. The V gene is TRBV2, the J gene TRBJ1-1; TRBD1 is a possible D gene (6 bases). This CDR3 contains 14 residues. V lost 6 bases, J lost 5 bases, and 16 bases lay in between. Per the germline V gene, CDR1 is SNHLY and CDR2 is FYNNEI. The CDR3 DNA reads TGTGCCAGCAGAGAGACAGGAGGCCGGACTGAAGCTTTCTTT. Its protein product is CASRETGGRTEAFF.

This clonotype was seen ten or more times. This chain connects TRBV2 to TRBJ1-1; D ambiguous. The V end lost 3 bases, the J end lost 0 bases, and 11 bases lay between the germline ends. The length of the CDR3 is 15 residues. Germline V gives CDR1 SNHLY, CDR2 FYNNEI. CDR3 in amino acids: CASSEENLMNTEAFF. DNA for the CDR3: TGTGCCAGCAGTGAGGAGAACTTAATGAACACTGAAGCTTTCTTT.

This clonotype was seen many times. The CDR3 coding sequence is TGTGCCAGCGAAGCTGGGACAGAAGGAAACACCATATATTTT. Translating gives CASEAGTEGNTIYF. This chain links TRBV18 with TRBJ1-3; 7 positions agree with TRBD1. The CDR3 has 14 residues. Germline loops: CDR1 KGHSH, CDR2 LQKENI. V lost 8 bases to trimming and J lost 4 bases; unmatched junction nucleotides: 8.

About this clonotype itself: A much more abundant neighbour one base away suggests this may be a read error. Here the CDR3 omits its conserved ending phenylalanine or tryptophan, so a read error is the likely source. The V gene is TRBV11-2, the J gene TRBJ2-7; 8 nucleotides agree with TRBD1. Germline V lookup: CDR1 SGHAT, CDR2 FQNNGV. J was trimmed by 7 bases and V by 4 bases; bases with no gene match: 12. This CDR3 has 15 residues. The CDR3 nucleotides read TGTGCCAGCAGCTGGACGGGACAGGTTGGGGAGGAGCAGTACCTC. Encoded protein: CASSWTGQVGEEQYL.

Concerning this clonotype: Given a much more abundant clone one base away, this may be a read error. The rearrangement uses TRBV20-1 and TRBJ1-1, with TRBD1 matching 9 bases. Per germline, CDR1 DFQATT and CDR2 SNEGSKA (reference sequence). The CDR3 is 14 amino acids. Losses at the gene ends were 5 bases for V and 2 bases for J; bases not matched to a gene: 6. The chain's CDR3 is CSAGGTGLNTEAFF. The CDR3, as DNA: TGCAGTGCTGGGGGGACAGGGTTAAACACTGAAGCTTTCTTT.

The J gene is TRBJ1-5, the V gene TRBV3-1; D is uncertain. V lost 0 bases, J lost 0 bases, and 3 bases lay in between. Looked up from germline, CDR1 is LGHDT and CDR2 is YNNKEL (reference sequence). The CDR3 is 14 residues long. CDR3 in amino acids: CASSQESSNQPQHF. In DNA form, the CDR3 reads TGTGCCAGCAGCCAAGAGTCTAGCAATCAGCCCCAGCATTTT.

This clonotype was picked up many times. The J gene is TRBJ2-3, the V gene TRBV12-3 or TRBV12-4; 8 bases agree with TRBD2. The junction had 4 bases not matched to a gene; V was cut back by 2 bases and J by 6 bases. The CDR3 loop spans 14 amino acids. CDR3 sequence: CASSLLSGSDTQYF. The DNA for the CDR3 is TGTGCCAGCAGTTTATTAAGCGGGAGCGATACGCAGTATTTT.

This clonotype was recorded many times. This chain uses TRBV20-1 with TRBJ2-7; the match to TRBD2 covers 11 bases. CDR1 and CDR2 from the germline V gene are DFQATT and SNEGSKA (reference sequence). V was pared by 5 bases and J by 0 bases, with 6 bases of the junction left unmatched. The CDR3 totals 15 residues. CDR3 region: CSAHPGLAGSYEQYF. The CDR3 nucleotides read TGCAGTGCTCATCCCGGACTAGCGGGCTCCTACGAGCAGTACTTC.

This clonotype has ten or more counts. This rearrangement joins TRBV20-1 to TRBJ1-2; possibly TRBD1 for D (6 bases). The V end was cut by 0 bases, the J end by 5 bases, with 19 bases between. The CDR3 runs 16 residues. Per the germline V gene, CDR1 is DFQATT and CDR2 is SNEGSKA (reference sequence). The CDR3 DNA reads TGCAGTGCTAGAGACGGGGGGCAGGGATCAGGGTATGGCTACACCTTC. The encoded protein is CSARDGGQGSGYGYTF.

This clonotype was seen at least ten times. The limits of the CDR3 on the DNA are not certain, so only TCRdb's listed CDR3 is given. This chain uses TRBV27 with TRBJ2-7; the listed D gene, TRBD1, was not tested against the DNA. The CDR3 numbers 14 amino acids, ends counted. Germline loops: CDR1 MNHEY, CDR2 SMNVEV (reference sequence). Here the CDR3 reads CASSRAGPNAEQYF.

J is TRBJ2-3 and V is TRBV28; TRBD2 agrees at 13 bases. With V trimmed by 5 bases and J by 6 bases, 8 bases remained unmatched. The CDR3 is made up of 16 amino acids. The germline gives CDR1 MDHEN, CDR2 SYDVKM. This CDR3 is CASSTGGLAGVDTQYF. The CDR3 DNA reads TGTGCCAGCAGTACCGGTGGACTAGCGGGAGTTGATACGCAGTATTTT.

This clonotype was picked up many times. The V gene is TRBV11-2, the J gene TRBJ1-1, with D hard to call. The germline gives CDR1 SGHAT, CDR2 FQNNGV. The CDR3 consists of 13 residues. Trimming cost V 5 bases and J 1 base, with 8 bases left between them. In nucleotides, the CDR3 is TGTGCCAGCAGCCGCGGGGAGAACACTGAAGCTTTCTTT. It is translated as CASSRGENTEAFF.

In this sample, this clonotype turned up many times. The CDR3 DNA reads TGTGCCAGCACCTTTCAGGCCCCGCTCCAAGAGACCCAGTACTTC. Its translation is CASTFQAPLQETQYF. The chain has TRBV12-3 or TRBV12-4 and TRBJ2-5, with D hard to call. The CDR3 is made up of 15 amino acids. The V end lost 7 bases, the J end lost 1 base, and 16 bases lay between the germline ends.

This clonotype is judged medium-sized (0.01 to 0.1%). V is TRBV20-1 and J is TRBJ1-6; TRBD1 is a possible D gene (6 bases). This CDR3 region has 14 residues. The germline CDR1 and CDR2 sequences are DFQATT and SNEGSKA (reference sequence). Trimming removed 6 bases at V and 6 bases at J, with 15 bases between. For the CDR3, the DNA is TGCAGTGCACCCCCGGGGGCTGGTAATTCACCCCTCCACTTT. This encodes CSAPPGAGNSPLHF.

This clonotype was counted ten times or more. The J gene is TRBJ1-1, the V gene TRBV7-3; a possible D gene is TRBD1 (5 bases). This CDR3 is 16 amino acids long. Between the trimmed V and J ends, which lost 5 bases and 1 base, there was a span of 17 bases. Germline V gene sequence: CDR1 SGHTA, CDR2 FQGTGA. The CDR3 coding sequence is TGTGCCAGCAGCCTTCGCCCGGGACGGAAGAACACTGAAGCTTTCTTT. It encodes CASSLRPGRKNTEAFF.

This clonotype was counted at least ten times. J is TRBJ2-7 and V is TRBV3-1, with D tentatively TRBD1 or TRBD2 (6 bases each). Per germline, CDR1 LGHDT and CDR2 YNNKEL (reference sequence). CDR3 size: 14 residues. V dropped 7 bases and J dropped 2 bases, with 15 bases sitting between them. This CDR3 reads CASTLGGTTYEQYF. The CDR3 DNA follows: TGTGCCAGCACCCTGGGGGGCACCACCTACGAGCAGTACTTC.

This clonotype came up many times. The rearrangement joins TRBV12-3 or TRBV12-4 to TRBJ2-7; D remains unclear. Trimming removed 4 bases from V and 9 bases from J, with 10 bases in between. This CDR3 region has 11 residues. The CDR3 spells CASSSTASQYF. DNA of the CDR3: TGTGCCAGCAGTTCTACGGCGTCGCAGTACTTC.

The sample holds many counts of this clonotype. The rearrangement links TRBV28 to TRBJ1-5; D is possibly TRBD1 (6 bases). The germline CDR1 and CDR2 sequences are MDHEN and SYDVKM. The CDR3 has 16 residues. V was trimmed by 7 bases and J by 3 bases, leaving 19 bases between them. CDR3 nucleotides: TGTGCCAGCAATCCCCTCTCGGCGGGGGCCAATCAGCCCCAGCATTTT. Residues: CASNPLSAGANQPQHF.

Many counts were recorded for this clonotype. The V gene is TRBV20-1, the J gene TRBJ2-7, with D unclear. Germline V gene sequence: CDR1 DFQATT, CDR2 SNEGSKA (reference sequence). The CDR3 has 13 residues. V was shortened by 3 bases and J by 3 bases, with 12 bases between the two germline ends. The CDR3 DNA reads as TGCAGTGCTAGGGATCAAGCGAACTACGAGCAGTACTTC. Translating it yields CSARDQANYEQYF.

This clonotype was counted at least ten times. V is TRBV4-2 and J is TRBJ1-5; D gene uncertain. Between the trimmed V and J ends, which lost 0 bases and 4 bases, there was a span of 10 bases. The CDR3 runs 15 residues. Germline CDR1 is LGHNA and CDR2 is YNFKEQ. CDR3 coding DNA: TGTGCCAGCAGCCAAGACTCCGGGCCAAATCAGCCCCAGCATTTT. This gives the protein CASSQDSGPNQPQHF.

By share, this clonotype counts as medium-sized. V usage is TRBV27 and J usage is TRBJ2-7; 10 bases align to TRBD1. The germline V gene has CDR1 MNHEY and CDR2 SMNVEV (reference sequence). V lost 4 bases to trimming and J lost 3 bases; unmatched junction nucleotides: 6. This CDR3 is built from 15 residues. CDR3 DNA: TGTGCCAGCAGTTCGTGGACAGGGGGGGTCTACGAGCAGTACTTC. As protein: CASSSWTGGVYEQYF.